The rows below give T cell receptor beta chains drawn from one sample of a study of blood T cell repertoires in COVID-19. TCRdb keeps only in-frame clones here, not all; method: immunoSEQ multiplex PCR. The sample yields 150,000 to 200,000 clones, under 90% seen once. What was sequenced was peripheral blood. The receptors shown here come from a man aged 60-69 years with acute or convalescent COVID-19. The CDR3 runs from the conserved cysteine through the conserved F or W. A D gene is named only where the DNA matches it firmly. Size values are once, few and many counts, or a class for expanded clones, and some rows have none.

>.|TRBD1|TRBJ2-1|TRBV24-1
CATSDTPGTGGSYNEQFF
TGTGCCACCAGTGATACCCCCGGGACAGGGGGATCCTACAATGAGCAGTTCTTC
>few|.|TRBJ1-1|TRBV27
CASSLRPGTEAFF
TGTGCCAGCAGTTTACGGCCGGGCACTGAAGCTTTCTTT
>.|TRBD2|TRBJ2-3|TRBV5-1
CASSLMASGKRTDTQYF
TGCGCCAGCAGCTTGATGGCTAGCGGGAAACGCACAGATACGCAGTATTTT
>.|TRBD1|TRBJ1-4|TRBV2
CASSAGTGRNEKLFF
TGTGCCAGCAGTGCCGGGACAGGGCGTAATGAAAAACTGTTTTTT
>.|.|TRBJ2-1|TRBV5-4
CASSLVADNEQFF
TGTGCCAGCAGCTTGGTCGCAGACAATGAGCAGTTCTTC
>.|TRBD1|TRBJ1-1|TRBV12-3/TRBV12-4
CASSPPGQGVTFF
TGTGCCAGCAGTCCTCCGGGACAGGGGGTAACTTTCTTT
>.|.|TRBJ2-3|TRBV7-2
CASSLAAAVNTQYF
TGTGCCAGCAGCTTAGCCGCGGCCGTTAATACGCAGTATTTT
>.|.|TRBJ1-1|TRBV19
CASNKERLNTEAFF
TGTGCCAGTAATAAAGAACGGTTGAACACTGAAGCTTTCTTT
>.|.|TRBJ1-1|TRBV29-1
CSVEQDLNTEAFF
TGCAGCGTTGAGCAGGATTTGAACACTGAAGCTTTCTTT
>.|.|TRBJ1-4|TRBV7-9
CASSLKGGSEKLFF
TGTGCCAGCAGCTTAAAGGGAGGCAGTGAAAAACTGTTTTTT
>.|.|TRBJ2-4|TRBV3-1/TRBV3-2
CASSQVGEENIQYF
TGTGCCAGCAGCCAAGTAGGGGAGGAGAACATTCAGTACTTC
>once|.|TRBJ1-2|TRBV6-5
CASSSSGADYGYTF
TGTGCCAGCAGTTCCTCGGGGGCAGACTATGGCTACACCTTC
>.|.|TRBJ1-1|TRBV12-3/TRBV12-4
CASTIDSHTEAFF
TGTGCCAGCACTATTGATTCGCACACTGAAGCTTTCTTT
>.|.|TRBJ2-3|TRBV19
CASSIDRVGDTQYF
TGTGCCAGTAGTATAGATCGGGTAGGAGATACGCAGTATTTT
>few|.|TRBJ2-1|TRBV12-3/TRBV12-4
CASSASSYNEQFF
TGTGCCAGCAGTGCTAGCTCCTACAATGAGCAGTTCTTC
>.|.|TRBJ1-1|TRBV5-5
CASSRGNTEAFF
TGTGCCAGCAGCCGGGGGAACACTGAAGCTTTCTTT
>.|.|TRBJ2-3|TRBV7-3
CASSLTGPYTDTQYF
TGTGCCAGCAGCTTAACGGGGCCCTACACAGATACGCAGTATTTT
>once|.|TRBJ1-2|TRBV12-5
CASGLGPGEAGYTF
TGTGCTAGTGGTTTGGGACCCGGGGAAGCCGGCTACACCTTC
>.|.|TRBJ2-1|TRBV20-1
CSASNGNEQFF
TGCAGTGCTAGTAACGGGAATGAGCAGTTCTTC
>.|TRBD1|TRBJ1-1|TRBV3-1/TRBV3-2
CASSQGQGRTEAFF
TGTGCCAGCAGCCAAGGACAGGGTCGCACTGAAGCTTTCTTT
>.|.|TRBJ2-2|TRBV19
CATQREADTGELFF
TGTGCCACACAAAGGGAGGCCGACACCGGGGAGCTGTTTTTT
>.|TRBD1|TRBJ1-6|TRBV9
CASSATTGQGGSPLHF
TGTGCCAGCAGCGCTACTACGGGACAGGGCGGGTCACCCCTCCACTTT